This is a list of T cell receptor beta chains from one sample in a study of beta chain features in type 1 diabetes. TCRdb's copy holds only in-frame clones and misses some; the assay was immunoSEQ multiplex PCR. The sample yields 640,000 or so clones, 10% to 15% seen once. Source material: naive CD4+ T cells from blood. Receptors originate from a man younger than 35 with type 1 diabetes. The CDR3 runs from the conserved cysteine through the conserved F or W. D genes are given only for firm matches. Clone size, where shown, is once, few, many, or a class for clones that have expanded.

j_gene,v_gene,abundance,d_gene,CDR3aa,CDR3nt
TRBJ2-3,TRBV28,.,.,CASSRIGSSSDTQYF,TGTGCCAGCAGCCGCATTGGGAGTAGTTCGGATACGCAGTATTTT
TRBJ1-1,TRBV30,few,.,CAWKRGPLTQNTEAFF,TGTGCCTGGAAGAGAGGGCCATTAACTCAGAACACTGAAGCTTTCTTT
TRBJ2-1,TRBV5-1,few,TRBD2,CASSLGLATYNEQFF,TGCGCCAGCAGCCTGGGACTAGCAACTTACAATGAGCAGTTCTTC
TRBJ2-3,TRBV7-8,few,.,CASSLARLGSTDTQYF,TGTGCCAGCAGCTTAGCCCGACTCGGAAGCACAGATACGCAGTATTTT
TRBJ2-7,TRBV5-1,.,TRBD1,CASSLGQGATTFDEQYF,TGCGCCAGCAGCCTAGGACAGGGGGCGACGACGTTCGACGAGCAGTACTTC
TRBJ2-5,TRBV19,.,TRBD1,CASSSTGTVQETQYF,TGTGCCAGTAGCAGCACCGGGACAGTTCAAGAGACCCAGTACTTC
TRBJ2-3,TRBV7-7,.,.,CASSPGDSRIPSTDTQYF,TGTGCCAGCAGCCCGGGGGACTCCCGGATACCGAGCACAGATACGCAGTATTTT
TRBJ1-2,TRBV29-1,few,.,CSATERSGGYTF,TGCAGCGCTACGGAGAGGTCGGGTGGCTACACCTTC
TRBJ2-1,TRBV7-9,.,.,CASSLGEGNEQFF,TGTGCCAGCAGCTTAGGCGAGGGCAATGAGCAGTTCTTC
TRBJ2-6,TRBV27,.,.,CASSLFPSGANVLTF,TGTGCCAGCAGTTTATTCCCCTCTGGGGCCAACGTCCTGACTTTC
TRBJ1-4,TRBV29-1,few,.,CSAHNSGNEKLFF,TGCAGCGCCCATAACAGTGGTAATGAAAAACTGTTTTTT
TRBJ2-2,TRBV6-1,.,.,CASWPGTNTGELFF,TGTGCCAGCTGGCCAGGGACGAACACCGGGGAGCTGTTTTTT
TRBJ2-1,TRBV28,.,TRBD1,CASSGRQGISYNEQFF,TGTGCCAGCAGTGGCCGACAGGGGATCTCCTACAATGAGCAGTTCTTC
TRBJ2-7,TRBV30,.,.,CAWNSGGDEQYF,TGTGCCTGGAATTCTGGGGGAGACGAGCAGTACTTC
TRBJ1-1,TRBV7-8,.,.,CASSYPSGNTEAFF,TGTGCCAGCAGCTACCCTAGTGGGAACACTGAAGCTTTCTTT
TRBJ1-6,TRBV28,.,.,CASSPSYFGNSPLHF,TGTGCCAGCAGCCCTTCCTATTTCGGTAATTCACCCCTCCACTTT
TRBJ1-1,TRBV2,.,.,CASTSEAEAFF,TGTGCCAGCACTTCGGAGGCTGAAGCTTTCTTT
TRBJ2-3,TRBV30,.,.,CAWRSGGAQDTQYF,TGTGCCTGGAGATCAGGGGGGGCACAAGATACGCAGTATTTT
TRBJ2-1,TRBV19,few,TRBD2,CASSAAGGSNEQFF,TGTGCCAGTAGTGCTGCGGGGGGCAGCAATGAGCAGTTCTTC
TRBJ2-7,TRBV5-1,few,TRBD2,CASSPGGVLSYEQYF,TGCGCCAGCAGCCCGGGAGGGGTCCTCTCCTACGAGCAGTACTTC
TRBJ1-5,TRBV5-6,.,TRBD1,CASSLWGQISNQPQHF,TGTGCCAGCAGCTTATGGGGACAGATTAGCAATCAGCCCCAGCATTTT
TRBJ1-6,TRBV2,.,.,CASSEQSFNHF,TGTGCCAGCAGTGAACAATCCTTTAACCACTTT
TRBJ2-5,TRBV28,.,.,CASRTTSWETQYF,TGTGCCAGCAGAACTACCTCCTGGGAGACCCAGTACTTC
TRBJ2-2,TRBV2,.,.,CASSSQTGSNTGELFF,TGTGCCAGCAGTTCCCAGACAGGATCGAACACCGGGGAGCTGTTTTTT
TRBJ2-6,TRBV29-1,few,TRBD1,CSVAGQSDSGANVLTF,TGCAGCGTTGCGGGACAGTCGGACTCTGGGGCCAACGTCCTGACTTTC
TRBJ1-3,TRBV29-1,few,.,CSVEVTSGNTIYF,TGCAGCGTTGAAGTGACCTCTGGAAACACCATATATTTT
TRBJ2-5,TRBV6-4,.,.,CASSALTRGHEGQETQYF,TGTGCCAGCAGTGCCCTTACTCGGGGCCACGAGGGGCAAGAGACCCAGTACTTC
TRBJ1-4,TRBV20-1,.,.,CSAPVSEKLFF,TGCAGTGCTCCCGTGAGTGAAAAACTGTTTTTT
TRBJ1-6,TRBV29-1,few,.,CSVTEGQRNSPLHF,TGCAGCGTCACTGAAGGACAGAGAAATTCACCCCTCCACTTT
TRBJ1-4,TRBV29-1,.,.,CSVQGSVTNEKLFF,TGCAGCGTGCAGGGATCTGTAACTAATGAAAAACTGTTTTTT
TRBJ1-6,TRBV28,.,TRBD1,CASSGDRGPRPSNSPLHF,TGTGCCAGCAGTGGGGACAGGGGGCCGCGCCCCTCTAATTCACCCCTCCACTTT
TRBJ2-7,TRBV6-5,.,.,CASSYSRGGLGYEQYF,TGTGCCAGCAGTTACTCTCGAGGCGGATTGGGCTACGAGCAGTACTTC
TRBJ2-7,TRBV25-1,.,TRBD1,CASSASPGQGGLREQYF,TGTGCCAGCAGTGCCAGCCCCGGACAGGGGGGGCTCAGGGAGCAGTACTTC
TRBJ2-5,TRBV5-1,few,.,CASSLRGQETQYF,TGCGCCAGCAGCTTGAGGGGCCAAGAGACCCAGTACTTC
TRBJ2-3,TRBV11-2,few,TRBD1,CASSLHRDSGTDTQYF,TGTGCCAGCAGCTTACACCGGGACAGTGGCACAGATACGCAGTATTTT
TRBJ1-5,TRBV14,few,.,CASSQEERQPQHF,TGTGCCAGCAGCCAAGAAGAGAGGCAGCCCCAGCATTTT
TRBJ1-2,TRBV2,.,TRBD1,CASSVSKGAAYGYTF,TGTGCCAGCAGTGTGAGTAAGGGGGCGGCCTATGGCTACACCTTC
TRBJ2-5,TRBV9,.,.,CASSPRGVQETQYF,TGTGCCAGCAGCCCACGCGGGGTCCAAGAGACCCAGTACTTC
TRBJ1-1,TRBV10-3,.,.,CAISEGGTEAFF,TGTGCCATCAGTGAGGGGGGAACTGAAGCTTTCTTT
TRBJ1-2,TRBV10-3,few,.,CAISDTVNYGYTF,TGTGCCATCAGTGATACAGTTAACTATGGCTACACCTTC
TRBJ1-2,TRBV2,few,.,CASRGVTNYGYTF,TGTGCCAGCAGAGGAGTAACTAACTATGGCTACACCTTC
TRBJ2-7,TRBV5-1,few,.,CASSPAGEIAYEQYF,TGCGCCAGCAGCCCCGCCGGGGAGATAGCCTACGAGCAGTACTTC
TRBJ2-1,TRBV6-5,few,TRBD2,CASSPTSGGIREQFF,TGTGCCAGCAGCCCGACTAGCGGGGGGATTAGGGAGCAGTTCTTC
TRBJ2-2,TRBV19,few,.,CASKKGSGGELFF,TGTGCCAGTAAAAAGGGTTCGGGCGGGGAGCTGTTTTTT
TRBJ1-5,TRBV6-5,few,.,CASSSRAEQPNQPQHF,TGTGCCAGCAGTTCCCGGGCAGAGCAACCAAATCAGCCCCAGCATTTT
TRBJ1-4,TRBV2,few,.,CASGGQGGEKLFF,TGTGCCAGCGGTGGGCAGGGCGGTGAAAAACTGTTTTTT
TRBJ2-5,TRBV6-1,.,.,CASRLVGGETQYF,TGTGCCAGCAGACTAGTCGGGGGAGAGACCCAGTACTTC
TRBJ2-3,TRBV5-4,few,.,CASSLVGNTDTQYF,TGTGCCAGCAGCTTGGTGGGGAACACAGATACGCAGTATTTT
TRBJ1-1,TRBV10-3,few,TRBD1,CAIRPGQGSPTEAFF,TGTGCCATCAGGCCGGGACAGGGGTCGCCAACTGAAGCTTTCTTT
TRBJ1-1,TRBV25-1,.,.,CASSMNTEAFF,TGTGCCAGCAGTATGAACACTGAAGCTTTCTTT
TRBJ1-2,TRBV30,.,TRBD1,CAWSYPRGLGGYTF,TGTGCCTGGAGCTATCCCAGGGGGCTGGGGGGCTACACCTTC
TRBJ1-1,TRBV28,.,.,CASSPTSGAYTEAFF,TGTGCCAGCAGCCCTACCAGCGGGGCCTACACTGAAGCTTTCTTT
TRBJ2-7,TRBV7-2,.,TRBD2,CASSHSGGIAYEQYF,TGTGCCAGCAGCCATAGCGGGGGGATAGCCTACGAGCAGTACTTC
TRBJ2-3,TRBV4-2,few,.,CASSQDLGRTPSTDTQYF,TGTGCCAGCAGCCAAGATCTCGGCAGAACCCCTAGCACAGATACGCAGTATTTT